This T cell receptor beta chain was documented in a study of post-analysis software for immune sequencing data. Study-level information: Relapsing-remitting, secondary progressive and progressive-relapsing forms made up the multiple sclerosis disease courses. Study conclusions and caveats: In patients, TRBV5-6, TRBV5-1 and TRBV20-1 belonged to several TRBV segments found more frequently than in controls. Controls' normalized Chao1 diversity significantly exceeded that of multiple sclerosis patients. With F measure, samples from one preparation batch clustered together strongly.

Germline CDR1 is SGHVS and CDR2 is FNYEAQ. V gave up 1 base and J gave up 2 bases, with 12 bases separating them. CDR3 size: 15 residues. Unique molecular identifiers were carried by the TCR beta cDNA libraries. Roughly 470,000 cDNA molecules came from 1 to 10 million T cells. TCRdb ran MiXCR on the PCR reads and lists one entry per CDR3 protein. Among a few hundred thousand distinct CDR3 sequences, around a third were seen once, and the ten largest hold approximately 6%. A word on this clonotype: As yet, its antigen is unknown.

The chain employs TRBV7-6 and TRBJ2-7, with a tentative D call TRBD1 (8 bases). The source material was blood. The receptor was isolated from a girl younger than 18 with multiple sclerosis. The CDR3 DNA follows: TGTGCCAGCAGCTTAGACAGGGGGGGCCCCTACGAGCAGTACTTC. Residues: CASSLDRGGPYEQYF.